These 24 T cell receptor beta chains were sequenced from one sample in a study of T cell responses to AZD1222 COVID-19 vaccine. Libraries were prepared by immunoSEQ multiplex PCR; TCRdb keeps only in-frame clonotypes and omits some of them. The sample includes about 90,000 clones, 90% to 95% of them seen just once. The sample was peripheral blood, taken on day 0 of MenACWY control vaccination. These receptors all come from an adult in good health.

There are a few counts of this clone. DNA for the CDR3: TGTGCCAGCTTACCATTTTCAGCTACTGAAGCTTTCTTT. Its protein is CASLPFSATEAFF. The chain recombines TRBV12-3 or TRBV12-4 with TRBJ1-1; D not certain. V was trimmed by 8 bases and J by 5 bases, leaving 15 bases between them. The CDR3 contains 13 residues.

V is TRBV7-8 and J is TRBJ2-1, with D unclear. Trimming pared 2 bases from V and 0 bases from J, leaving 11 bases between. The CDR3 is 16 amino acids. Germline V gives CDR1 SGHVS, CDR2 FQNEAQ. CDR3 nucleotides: TGTGCCAGCAGCTTATACCGGTTCGGCTCCTACAATGAGCAGTTCTTC. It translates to CASSLYRFGSYNEQFF.

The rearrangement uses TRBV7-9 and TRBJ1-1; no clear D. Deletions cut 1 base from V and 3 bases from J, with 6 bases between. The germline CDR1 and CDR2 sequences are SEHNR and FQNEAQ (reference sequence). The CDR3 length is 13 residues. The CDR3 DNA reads TGTGCCAGCAGCTTAGACCGCGACACTGAAGCTTTCTTT. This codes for CASSLDRDTEAFF.

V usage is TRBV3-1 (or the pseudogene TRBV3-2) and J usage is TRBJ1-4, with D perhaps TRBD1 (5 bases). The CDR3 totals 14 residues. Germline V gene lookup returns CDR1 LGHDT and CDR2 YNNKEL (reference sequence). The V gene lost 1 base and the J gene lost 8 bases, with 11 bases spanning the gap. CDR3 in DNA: TGTGCCAGCAGCCAAGTTCAGGGAAGAGAAAAACTGTTTTTT. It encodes CASSQVQGREKLFF.

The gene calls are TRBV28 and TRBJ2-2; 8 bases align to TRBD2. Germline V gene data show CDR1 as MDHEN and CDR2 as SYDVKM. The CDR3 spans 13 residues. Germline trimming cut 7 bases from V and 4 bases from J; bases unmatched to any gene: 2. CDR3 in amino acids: CASNAGGTGELFF. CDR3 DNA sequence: TGTGCCAGCAACGCGGGAGGCACCGGGGAGCTGTTTTTT.

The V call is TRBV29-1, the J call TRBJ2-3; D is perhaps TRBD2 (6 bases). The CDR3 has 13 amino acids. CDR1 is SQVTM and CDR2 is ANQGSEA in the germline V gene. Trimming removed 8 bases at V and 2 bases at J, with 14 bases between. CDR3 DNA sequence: TGCAGCTCGGGCGGGGCAACCACAGATACGCAGTATTTT. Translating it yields CSSGGATTDTQYF.

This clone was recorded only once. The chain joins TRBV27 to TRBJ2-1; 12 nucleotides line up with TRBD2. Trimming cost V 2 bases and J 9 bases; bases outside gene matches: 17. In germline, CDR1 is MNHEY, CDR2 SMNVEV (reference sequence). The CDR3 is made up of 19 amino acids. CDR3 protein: CASSLKFAEAGLAGFEQFF. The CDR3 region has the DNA TGTGCCAGCAGTTTAAAATTCGCTGAGGCTGGACTAGCGGGATTTGAGCAGTTCTTC.

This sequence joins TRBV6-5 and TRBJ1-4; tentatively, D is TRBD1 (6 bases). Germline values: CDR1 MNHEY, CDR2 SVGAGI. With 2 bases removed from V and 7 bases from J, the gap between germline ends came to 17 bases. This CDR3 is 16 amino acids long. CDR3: CASSYGQQGLSEKLFF. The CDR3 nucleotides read TGTGCCAGCAGTTACGGCCAACAGGGACTTAGTGAAAAACTGTTTTTT.

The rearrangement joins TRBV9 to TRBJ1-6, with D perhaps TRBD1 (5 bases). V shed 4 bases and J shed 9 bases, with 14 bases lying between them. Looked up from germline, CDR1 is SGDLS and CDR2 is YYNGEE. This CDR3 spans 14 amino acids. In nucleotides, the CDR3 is TGTGCCAGCAGCCCTGGGGCTTCGGGTTCACCCCTCCACTTT. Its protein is CASSPGASGSPLHF.

The CDR3 DNA reads as TGCGCCAGCAGCTCCCAGGGACAGAACTACGAGCAGTACTTC. Amino acid sequence: CASSSQGQNYEQYF. The chain carries TRBV5-1 and TRBJ2-7; 7 bases agree with TRBD1. Germline assignment: CDR1 SGHRS and CDR2 YFSETQ. This CDR3 is 14 amino acids long. Trimming took 3 bases from V and 3 from J; bases not matched to a gene: 6. The full variable domain, its missing parts supplied by reference TRBV5-1 and TRBJ2-7, is KAGVTQTPRYLIKTRGQQVTLSCSPISGHRSVSWYQQTPGQGLQFLFEYFSETQRNKGNFPGRFSGRQFSNSRSEMNVSTLELGDSALYLCASSSQGQNYEQYFGPGTRLTVT.

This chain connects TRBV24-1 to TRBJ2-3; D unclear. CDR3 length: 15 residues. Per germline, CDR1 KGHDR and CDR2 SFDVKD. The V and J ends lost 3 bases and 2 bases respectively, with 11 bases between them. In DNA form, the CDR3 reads TGTGCCACCAGTGATCGGACGGCTTACACAGATACGCAGTATTTT. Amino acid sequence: CATSDRTAYTDTQYF.

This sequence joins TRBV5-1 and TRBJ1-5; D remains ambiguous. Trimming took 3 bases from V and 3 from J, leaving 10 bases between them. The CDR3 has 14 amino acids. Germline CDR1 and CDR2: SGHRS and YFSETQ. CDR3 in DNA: TGCGCCAGCAGCTCCGACGGACCCAATCAGCCCCAGCATTTT. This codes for CASSSDGPNQPQHF. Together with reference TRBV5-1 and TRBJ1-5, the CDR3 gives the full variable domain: KAGVTQTPRYLIKTRGQQVTLSCSPISGHRSVSWYQQTPGQGLQFLFEYFSETQRNKGNFPGRFSGRQFSNSRSEMNVSTLELGDSALYLCASSSDGPNQPQHFGDGTRLSIL.

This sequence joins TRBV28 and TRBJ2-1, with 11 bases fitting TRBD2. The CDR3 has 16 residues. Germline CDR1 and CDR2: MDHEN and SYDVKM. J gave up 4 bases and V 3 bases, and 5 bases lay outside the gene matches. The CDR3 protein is CASSFGLAGGYNEQFF. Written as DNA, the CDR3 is TGTGCCAGCAGTTTTGGGCTAGCGGGGGGTTACAATGAGCAGTTCTTC. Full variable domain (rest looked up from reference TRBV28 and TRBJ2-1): DVKVTQSSRYLVKRTGEKVFLECVQDMDHENMFWYRQDPGLGLRLIYFSYDVKMKEKGDIPEGYSVSREKKERFSLILESASTNQTSMYLCASSFGLAGGYNEQFFGPGTRLTVL.

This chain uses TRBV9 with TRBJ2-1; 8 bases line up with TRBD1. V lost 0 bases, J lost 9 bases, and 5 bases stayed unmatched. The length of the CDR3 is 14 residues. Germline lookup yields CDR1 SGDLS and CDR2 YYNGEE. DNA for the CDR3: TGTGCCAGCAGCGTAGCCGACAGGGGCAGTGAGCAGTTCTTC. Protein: CASSVADRGSEQFF.

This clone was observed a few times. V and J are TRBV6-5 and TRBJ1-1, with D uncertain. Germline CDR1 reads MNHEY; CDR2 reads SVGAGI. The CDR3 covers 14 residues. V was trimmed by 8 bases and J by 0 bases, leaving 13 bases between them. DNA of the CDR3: TGTGCCAGCCGCCGGGCTACAATGAACACTGAAGCTTTCTTT. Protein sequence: CASRRATMNTEAFF.

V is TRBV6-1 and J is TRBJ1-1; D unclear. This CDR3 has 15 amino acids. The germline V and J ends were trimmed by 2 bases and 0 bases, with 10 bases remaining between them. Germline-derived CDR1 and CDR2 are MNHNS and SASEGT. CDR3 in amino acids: CASSEQPFMNTEAFF. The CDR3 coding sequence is TGTGCCAGCAGTGAACAACCGTTCATGAACACTGAAGCTTTCTTT.

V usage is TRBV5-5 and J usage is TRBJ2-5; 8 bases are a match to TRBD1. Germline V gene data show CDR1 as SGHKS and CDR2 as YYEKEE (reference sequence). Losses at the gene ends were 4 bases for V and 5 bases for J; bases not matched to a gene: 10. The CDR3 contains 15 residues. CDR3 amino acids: CASSPDRALGETQYF. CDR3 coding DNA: TGTGCCAGCAGCCCGGACAGGGCCCTTGGGGAGACCCAGTACTTC.

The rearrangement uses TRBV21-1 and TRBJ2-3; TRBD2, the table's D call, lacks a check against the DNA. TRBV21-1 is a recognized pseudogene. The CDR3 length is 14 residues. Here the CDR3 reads CAIPTSGSTDTQYF. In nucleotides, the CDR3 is TGTGCCATTCCAACTAGCGGCAGCACAGATACGCAGTATTTT.

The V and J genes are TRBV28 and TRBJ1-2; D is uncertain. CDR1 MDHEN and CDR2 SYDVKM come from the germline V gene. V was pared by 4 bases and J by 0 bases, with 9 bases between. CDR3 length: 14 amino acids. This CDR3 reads CASSYGRTNYGYTF. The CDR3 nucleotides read TGTGCCAGCAGTTACGGTAGAACTAACTATGGCTACACCTTC.

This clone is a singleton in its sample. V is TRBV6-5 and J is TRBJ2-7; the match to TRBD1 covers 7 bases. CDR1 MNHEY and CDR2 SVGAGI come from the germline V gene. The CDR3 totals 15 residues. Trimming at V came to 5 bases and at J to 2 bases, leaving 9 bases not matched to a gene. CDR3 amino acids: CASSPERQGTYEQYF. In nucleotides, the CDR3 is TGTGCCAGCAGTCCAGAGCGACAGGGCACCTACGAGCAGTACTTC.

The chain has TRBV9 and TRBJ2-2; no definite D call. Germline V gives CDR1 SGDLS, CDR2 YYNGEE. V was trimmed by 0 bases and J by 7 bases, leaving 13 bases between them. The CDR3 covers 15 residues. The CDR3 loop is CASSVVPLHDGELFF. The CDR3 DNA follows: TGTGCCAGCAGCGTAGTTCCCCTCCATGACGGGGAGCTGTTTTTT.

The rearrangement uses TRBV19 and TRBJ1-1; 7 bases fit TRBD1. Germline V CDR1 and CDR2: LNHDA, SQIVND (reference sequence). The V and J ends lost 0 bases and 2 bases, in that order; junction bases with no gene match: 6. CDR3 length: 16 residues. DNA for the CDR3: TGTGCCAGTAGTATAGATTCCCAGGGGGTAAACACTGAAGCTTTCTTT. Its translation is CASSIDSQGVNTEAFF.

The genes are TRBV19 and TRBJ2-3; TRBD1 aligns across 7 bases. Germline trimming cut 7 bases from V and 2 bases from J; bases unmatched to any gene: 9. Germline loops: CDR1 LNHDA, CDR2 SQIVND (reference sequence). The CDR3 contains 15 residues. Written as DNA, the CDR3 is TGTGCCAGTACCCTCGGACAGGACCACACAGATACGCAGTATTTT. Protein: CASTLGQDHTDTQYF.

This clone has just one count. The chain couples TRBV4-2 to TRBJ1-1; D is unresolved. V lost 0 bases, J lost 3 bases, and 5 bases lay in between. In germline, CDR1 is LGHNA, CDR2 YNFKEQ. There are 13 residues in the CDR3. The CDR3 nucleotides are TGTGCCAGCAGCCAAGACCAGTACACTGAAGCTTTCTTT. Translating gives CASSQDQYTEAFF.